One TCR beta chain is described in this entry. Its antigen is not identified. PCR was performed using 60 Vbeta and 13 Jbeta primers. This table comes from immunoSEQ multiplex PCR, and its TCRdb copy is limited to in-frame clones, with some not included. The sample yields tens of thousands of clones, under 9% seen once. The sample comes from a study of cytomegalovirus exposure and HLA in healthy donors. Study-wide results and limits: Whilst most TCR sequences proved rare, a subset of public TCRs occurred across many donors.

Trimming shortened V by 2 bases and J by 10 bases, and 14 bases separated the two germline ends. The CDR3 has 14 residues. Germline V gene data show CDR1 as MRHNA and CDR2 as SNTAGT. This clonotype was sampled from a middle-aged man in good health and CMV-seronegative. V gene TRBV6-4 combines with J gene TRBJ1-4; D is uncertain. The source material was PBMCs. The CDR3 sequence is CASSDGSSLGKLFF. CDR3 sequence (DNA): TGTGCCAGCAGTGACGGGAGTTCTCTCGGAAAACTGTTTTTT.